This T cell receptor (beta chain) was captured in a study of neoadjuvant anti-PD-1 for oral cavity cancer. The method was immunoSEQ multiplex PCR; TCRdb's version includes in-frame clones alone and lacks a portion of them. The repertoire holds around 13,000 clones, with 50% to 75% as singletons. The CDR3 contains 12 residues. Deletions cut 5 bases from V and 1 base from J, with 8 bases between. Germline loops: CDR1 GTSNPN, CDR2 SVGIG (reference sequence). This clone was counted between two and nine times. The input for sequencing was PBMCs, taken before nivolumab (anti-PD-1) treatment. This chain links TRBV30 with TRBJ1-1; TRBD1 might be the D (6 bases). This TCR was sampled from a person between 40 and 79 years old with oral cavity squamous cell carcinoma. CDR3 DNA: TGTGCCTGGGGACAGCGGAACACTGAAGCTTTCTTT. Translated: CAWGQRNTEAFF.